A single sample gave rise to the 8 T cell receptor beta chains below, sequenced in a study of T-cell memory formation after mild COVID-19. TCRdb reprocessed the 5' RACE reads with MiXCR, giving one entry per CDR3 protein. The table lists over 150,000 distinct CDR3 sequences, around a sixth of them singletons, with about 4% in the top ten. The specimen was PBMCs or a T cell subset sorted from them (not recorded which). The receptors were gathered from a man aged 18 to 29 who had mild COVID-19 (a few samples of this study predate the infection). Cell type and time point are not known.

This clonotype has only a few counts. The chain couples TRBV7-2 to TRBJ1-2, with a possible D match to TRBD1 (5 bases). CDR3 length equals 14 residues. V was cut by 1 base and J by 2 bases, with 8 bases left in between. CDR1 SGHTA and CDR2 FQGNSA come from the germline V gene. DNA of the CDR3: TGTGCCAGCAGCTTAGGGGGCGAAAACTATGGCTACACCTTC. Protein product: CASSLGGENYGYTF.

The chain carries TRBV5-1 and TRBJ2-1; 7 bases fit TRBD1. Per the germline V gene, CDR1 is SGHRS and CDR2 is YFSETQ. CDR3 length: 15 amino acids. The V and J ends lost 3 bases and 5 bases, in that order; junction bases with no gene match: 8. The CDR3 sequence: CASSWGRTGNNEQFF. The DNA of the CDR3 is TGCGCCAGCAGCTGGGGTCGGACAGGCAACAATGAGCAGTTCTTC.

This clonotype appeared a few times. This rearrangement joins TRBV5-1 to TRBJ1-1, with a possible D match to TRBD1 (5 bases). The germline V gene encodes CDR1 SGHRS and CDR2 YFSETQ. Trimming took off 4 bases at V and 3 bases at J, with 13 bases between the two ends. This CDR3 contains 14 residues. The CDR3 reads CASSDAGKDTEAFF. CDR3 DNA: TGCGCCAGCAGCGATGCAGGGAAAGACACTGAAGCTTTCTTT. Together with reference TRBV5-1 and TRBJ1-1, the CDR3 gives the full variable domain: KAGVTQTPRYLIKTRGQQVTLSCSPISGHRSVSWYQQTPGQGLQFLFEYFSETQRNKGNFPGRFSGRQFSNSRSEMNVSTLELGDSALYLCASSDAGKDTEAFFGQGTRLTVV.

This clonotype was seen a few times. The chain joins TRBV9 to TRBJ1-5; tentatively, D is TRBD1 (5 bases). The CDR3 spans 13 residues. CDR1 SGDLS and CDR2 YYNGEE come from the germline V gene. Trimming shortened V by 7 bases and J by 2 bases, and 10 bases separated the two germline ends. DNA of the CDR3: TGTGCCAGCGGTTGGGGCGGCAATCAGCCCCAGCATTTT. Translated, it gives CASGWGGNQPQHF.

In its sample, this clonotype was seen a few times. The J gene is TRBJ2-4, the V gene TRBV20-1; D not resolved. The CDR3 is 14 residues long. Germline CDR1 DFQATT, CDR2 SNEGSKA (reference sequence). Deletions cut 6 bases from V and 0 bases from J, with 12 bases between. In DNA, the CDR3 is TGCAGTGCCGTAGGCAGTCTAGCCAAAAACATTCAGTACTTC. Translated, it gives CSAVGSLAKNIQYF.

V usage is TRBV15 and J usage is TRBJ2-7, with D possibly matching TRBD2 (5 bases). Germline CDR1 and CDR2: LNHNV and YYDKDF (reference sequence). CDR3 length: 15 amino acids. Between the trimmed V and J ends, which lost 5 bases and 0 bases, there was a span of 14 bases. The CDR3 is CATSRREGSSYEQYV. The CDR3 bases are TGTGCCACCAGCCGTAGGGAAGGGAGCTCCTACGAGCAGTACGTC.

This clonotype was counted only a few times. This chain links TRBV6-2 or TRBV6-3 with TRBJ1-3; 7 bases match TRBD1. The CDR3 extends over 15 amino acids. Germline V gene data show CDR1 as MNHEY and CDR2 as SVGEGT. V shed 7 bases and J 0 bases; nucleotides not matched to a gene: 6. CDR3 sequence: CASNPRTGSGNTIYF. CDR3 bases: TGTGCCAGCAACCCAAGGACAGGCTCTGGAAACACCATATATTTT.

This clonotype was observed a few times. The genes are TRBV7-9 and TRBJ1-2; no reliable D call. CDR1 is SEHNR and CDR2 is FQNEAQ in the germline V gene (reference sequence). V was shortened by 3 bases and J by 8 bases, with 7 bases between the two germline ends. CDR3 length equals 11 residues. CDR3 amino acids: CASSFREGYTF. For the CDR3, the DNA is TGTGCCAGCAGCTTTAGAGAGGGCTACACCTTC.